A selection of T cell receptor beta chains follows, all from one sample in a study of T cells in Graves' hyperthyroidism and ophthalmopathy. One entry per CDR3 protein, called by TCRdb with MiXCR from the multiplex PCR reads. The data show roughly 170,000 distinct CDR3 sequences, approximately 17% seen once. Sequenced: blood. The origin of the receptors is a woman aged 45-60 years with Graves' hyperthyroidism. CDR3s include the opening cysteine and the closing phenylalanine or tryptophan. D genes are given only for firm matches. Clone size is not always given. Where it is, it says once, few, many or a class for expanded clones.

>TRBV24-1|TRBJ2-1|.|.
CVTSDLYNEQFF
TGTGTCACCAGTGACCTCTACAATGAGCAGTTCTTC
>TRBV7-3|TRBJ2-2|many|.
CASSLIGPNPGELFF
TGTGCCAGCAGCTTAATCGGGCCAAATCCCGGGGAGCTGTTTTTT
>TRBV11-2|TRBJ2-1|many|.
CASSYVQYNEQFF
TGTGCCAGCAGCTATGTCCAGTACAATGAGCAGTTCTTC
>TRBV7-9|TRBJ1-4|many|.
CASSLLRLRQPSTNEKLFF
TGTGCCAGCAGCCTACTCCGCCTCAGACAGCCGTCAACTAATGAAAAACTGTTTTTT
>TRBV6-1|TRBJ1-1|many|.
CASSLTSGTVNTEAFF
TGTGCCAGCAGCCTTACCTCGGGAACAGTTAACACTGAAGCTTTCTTT
>TRBV19|TRBJ2-5|.|TRBD2
CASSIGGAGDQETQYF
TGTGCCAGTAGTATAGGGGGCGCGGGGGACCAAGAGACCCAGTACTTC
>TRBV20-1|TRBJ2-2|many|.
CSARDLGGELFF
TGCAGTGCTAGAGATCTGGGCGGGGAGCTGTTTTTT
>TRBV20-1|TRBJ2-1|few|.
CSARDRRAGTYNEQFF
TGCAGTGCTAGAGATCGCAGGGCGGGAACCTACAATGAGCAGTTCTTC
>TRBV6-1|TRBJ2-1|.|TRBD2
CASSESGGRQFF
TGTGCCAGCAGTGAATCGGGAGGGAGGCAGTTCTTC
>TRBV6-1|TRBJ2-7|many|.
CASSVEQYF
TGTGCCAGCAGTGTTGAGCAGTACTTC
>TRBV5-6|TRBJ1-2|few|.
CASSLRTSNYGYTF
TGTGCCAGCAGCTTGAGAACGTCTAACTATGGCTACACCTTC
>TRBV18|TRBJ2-5|few|.
CASSQTGQETQYF
TGTGCCAGCTCACAAACAGGACAAGAGACCCAGTACTTC
>TRBV2|TRBJ1-1|many|.
CASSGGWNTEAFF
TGTGCCAGCAGTGGAGGATGGAACACTGAAGCTTTCTTT
>TRBV12-3/TRBV12-4|TRBJ1-1|many|.
CASSFREGAFF
TGTGCCAGCAGTTTTCGAGAAGGAGCTTTCTTT
>TRBV20-1|TRBJ1-2|many|.
CSARDRTYTF
TGCAGTGCTAGAGATAGGACCTACACCTTC
>TRBV11-2|TRBJ2-7|many|.
CASSYYGFSYEQYF
TGTGCCAGCAGTTACTACGGATTCTCCTACGAGCAGTACTTC
>TRBV12-3/TRBV12-4|TRBJ2-7|many|.
CASSLGFRHFPYEQYF
TGTGCCAGCAGTTTAGGGTTCAGGCATTTTCCCTACGAGCAGTACTTC
>TRBV7-3|TRBJ2-2|many|TRBD2
CASSQGRTSGGVTGELFF
TGTGCCAGCAGCCAAGGGCGGACTAGCGGGGGGGTCACCGGGGAGCTGTTTTTT
>TRBV4-2|TRBJ2-3|many|.
CASSQEPGAGTQYF
TGTGCCAGCAGCCAAGAGCCGGGGGCAGGTACGCAGTATTTT
>TRBV6-2/TRBV6-3|TRBJ1-1|.|.
CASRSRRAFF
TGTGCCAGCAGGTCCCGTCGAGCTTTCTTT
>TRBV5-1|TRBJ1-2|many|TRBD1
CASSLGTGNGYGYTF
TGCGCCAGCAGCTTGGGGACAGGGAACGGCTATGGCTACACCTTC
>TRBV4-3|TRBJ2-3|.|TRBD2
CASSQSSGGGTDTQYF
TGCGCCAGCAGCCAAAGTAGCGGGGGAGGCACAGATACGCAGTATTTT
>TRBV28|TRBJ1-6|many|.
CASCYRAPSYNSPLHF
TGTGCCAGCTGCTACAGGGCTCCCTCCTATAATTCACCCCTCCACTTT
>TRBV29-1|TRBJ2-7|.|TRBD1
CSVTGTGGYGQYF
TGCAGCGTTACCGGGACAGGGGGATACGGGCAGTACTTC
>TRBV7-9|TRBJ2-7|.|.
CASSLAYSESYYEQYF
TGTGCCAGCAGCTTAGCGTACAGTGAATCTTACTACGAGCAGTACTTC
>TRBV25-1|TRBJ1-6|few|.
CASSDDQGMDSPLHF
TGTGCCAGCAGTGACGATCAGGGGATGGATTCACCCCTCCACTTT
>TRBV14|TRBJ1-6|.|.
CASTVIGGLLYNSPLHF
TGTGCCAGCACCGTTATCGGGGGCTTACTCTATAATTCACCCCTCCACTTT
>TRBV7-9|TRBJ1-6|many|TRBD1
CASSGDRERSPLHF
TGTGCCAGCAGCGGGGACAGGGAAAGATCACCCCTCCACTTT
>TRBV2|TRBJ1-1|many|.
CASKGSGGNTEAFF
TGTGCCAGCAAGGGGTCGGGGGGGAACACTGAAGCTTTCTTT
>TRBV6-5|TRBJ1-1|many|TRBD1
CASSSRTGGAGEAFF
TGTGCCAGCAGTTCTCGGACAGGGGGCGCGGGTGAAGCTTTCTTT
>TRBV29-1|TRBJ1-5|many|.
CSVGGGNQPQHF
TGCAGCGTGGGGGGTGGCAATCAGCCCCAGCATTTT
>TRBV27|TRBJ1-5|many|.
CASSGSGQPQHF
TGTGCCAGCTCTGGGTCAGGACAGCCCCAGCATTTT
>TRBV27|TRBJ2-1|many|TRBD2
CASSMTSPDNEQFF
TGTGCCAGCAGTATGACTAGCCCTGACAATGAGCAGTTCTTC
>TRBV9|TRBJ2-3|many|TRBD2
CASSPSGAGGPPQYF
TGTGCCAGCAGCCCCAGCGGAGCGGGGGGGCCGCCGCAGTATTTT
>TRBV6-1|TRBJ2-7|many|TRBD1
CASSESAGTGGDEQYF
TGTGCCAGCAGTGAATCGGCCGGGACAGGGGGTGACGAGCAGTACTTC
>TRBV7-2|TRBJ1-3|.|.
CASSLGAGSGNTIYF
TGTGCCAGCAGCTTAGGGGCAGGGTCTGGAAACACCATATATTTT
>TRBV2|TRBJ1-5|many|.
CASSPLNSNQPQHF
TGTGCCAGCAGTCCCCTTAATAGCAATCAGCCCCAGCATTTT
>TRBV5-4|TRBJ2-2|.|.
CASSPTPGELFF
TGTGCCAGCAGCCCCACACCCGGGGAGCTGTTTTTT
>TRBV18|TRBJ1-6|many|.
CASSPYPGRDSPLHF
TGTGCCAGCTCACCTTATCCGGGGAGGGATTCACCCCTCCACTTT
>TRBV27|TRBJ2-7|few|TRBD1
CASSPGTGGSYKQYF
TGTGCCAGCAGCCCTGGGACAGGGGGGTCCTACAAGCAGTACTTC
>TRBV29-1|TRBJ2-7|.|.
CSVEDSLGGTSYEQYF
TGCAGCGTTGAAGATTCCCTTGGGGGGACTTCATACGAGCAGTACTTC
>TRBV6-4|TRBJ1-6|.|TRBD1
CAVKGQFHSPLHF
TGTGCCGTGAAGGGACAGTTCCATTCACCCCTCCACTTT
>TRBV7-9|TRBJ1-1|many|.
CASSSGLYTEAFF
TGTGCCAGCAGCTCCGGACTGTACACTGAAGCTTTCTTT
>TRBV15|TRBJ2-1|.|TRBD2
CATSRGGGGAGNHNEQFF
TGTGCCACCAGCAGAGGAGGCGGGGGAGCCGGGAACCACAATGAGCAGTTCTTC
>TRBV3-1|TRBJ1-6|many|.
CASSQSGPLHF
TGTGCCAGCAGCCAAAGCGGTCCCCTCCACTTT
>TRBV6-1|TRBJ1-3|many|TRBD1
CASRQGNGNTIYF
TGTGCCAGCAGACAGGGGAATGGAAACACCATATATTTT
>TRBV3-1|TRBJ2-5|.|.
CASSQMTQETQYF
TGTGCCAGCAGCCAGATGACACAAGAGACCCAGTACTTC
>TRBV5-1|TRBJ1-5|many|.
CASSSGMINQPQHF
TGCGCCAGCAGCTCCGGGATGATCAATCAGCCCCAGCATTTT
>TRBV27|TRBJ1-6|many|TRBD1
CASSLSGQGLTGSYNSPLHF
TGTGCCAGCAGTTTATCCGGACAGGGGTTAACGGGTTCCTATAATTCACCCCTCCACTTT
>TRBV6-1|TRBJ2-1|many|.
CASSEKAEGYYNEQFF
TGTGCCAGCAGTGAAAAGGCAGAAGGTTACTACAATGAGCAGTTCTTC
>TRBV14|TRBJ2-2|many|TRBD2
CASSQDGSGGASGELFF
TGTGCCAGCAGCCAAGATGGAAGCGGGGGGGCCTCCGGGGAGCTGTTTTTT
>TRBV7-9|TRBJ2-7|many|TRBD2
CASSLALAGYEQYF
TGTGCCAGCAGCTTAGCACTAGCGGGCTACGAGCAGTACTTC
>TRBV5-1|TRBJ2-3|many|.
CASSLDRVTDTQYF
TGCGCCAGCAGCTTGGATCGGGTCACAGATACGCAGTATTTT
>TRBV7-9|TRBJ1-2|.|.
CASSSGVDSYTF
TGTGCCAGCAGTTCAGGGGTTGATAGCTACACCTTC
>TRBV19|TRBJ1-5|.|.
CASRKLTGTLGNQPQHF
TGTGCCAGTAGAAAATTAACCGGGACTCTGGGGAATCAGCCCCAGCATTTT
>TRBV5-1|TRBJ1-5|many|TRBD1
CANYRGVSNQPQHF
TGCGCCAACTACAGGGGGGTGAGCAATCAGCCCCAGCATTTT
>TRBV29-1|TRBJ1-1|many|TRBD1
CSVVGQLNTEAFF
TGCAGCGTGGTGGGACAGCTGAACACTGAAGCTTTCTTT
>TRBV20-1|TRBJ1-2|.|.
CSARDMAVSNYGYTF
TGCAGTGCTAGAGATATGGCAGTCTCTAACTATGGCTACACCTTC
>TRBV6-1|TRBJ1-1|many|.
CASTKDLTEAFF
TGTGCCAGCACCAAAGACCTCACTGAAGCTTTCTTT